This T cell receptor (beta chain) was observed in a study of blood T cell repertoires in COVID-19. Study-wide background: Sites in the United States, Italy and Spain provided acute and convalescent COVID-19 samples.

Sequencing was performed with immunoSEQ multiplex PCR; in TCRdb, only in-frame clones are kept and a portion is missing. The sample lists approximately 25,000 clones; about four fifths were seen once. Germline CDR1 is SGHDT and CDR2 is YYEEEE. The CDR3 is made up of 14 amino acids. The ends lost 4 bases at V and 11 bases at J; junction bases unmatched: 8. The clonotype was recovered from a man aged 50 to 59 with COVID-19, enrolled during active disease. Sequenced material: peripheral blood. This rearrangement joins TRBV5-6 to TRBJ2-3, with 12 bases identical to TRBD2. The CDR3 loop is CASSRTSGAGRQYF. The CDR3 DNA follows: TGTGCCAGCAGCCGGACTAGCGGGGCCGGGAGGCAGTATTTT. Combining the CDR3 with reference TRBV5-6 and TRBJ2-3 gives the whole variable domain DAGVTQSPTHLIKTRGQQVTLRCSPKSGHDTVSWYQQALGQGPQFIFQYYEEEERQRGNFPDRFSGHQFPNYSSELNVNALLLGDSALYLCASSRTSGAGRQYFGPGTRLTVL.